This T cell receptor beta chain stems from a study of T cells in Graves' hyperthyroidism and ophthalmopathy. Regarding the study as a whole: Most thyroid clonotypes expanded above 0.001 appeared in blood too.

The investigators amplified TCR beta CDR3 regions from RNA transcripts. The HTBI primer set drove a first-round RT-PCR of the TCR CDR3. From the multiplex PCR reads, TCRdb called clonotypes with MiXCR, one entry per CDR3 protein. In the table there are some 760,000 distinct CDR3 sequences, about 15% of which are singletons. This CDR3 is built from 14 residues. Germline assignment: CDR1 MNHNS and CDR2 SASEGT. Trimming pared 0 bases from V and 5 bases from J, leaving 8 bases between. This clonotype was seen many times. Its antigen is not identified. Patients between 18 and 65 years old had hyperthyroidism, newly diagnosed and lasting under 2 months. Criteria for exclusion of patients were uncontrolled infection, other autoimmune disease, pregnancy or lactation.

The sequence was collected from a woman younger than 35 with Graves' hyperthyroidism. The rearrangement uses TRBV6-1 and TRBJ2-1; tentatively, D is TRBD2 (6 bases). Sequenced input: blood. CDR3 nucleotides: TGTGCCAGCAGTGAAGCGGGGGGAAACAATGAGCAGTTCTTC. This encodes CASSEAGGNNEQFF.